This passage covers 13 T cell receptor beta chains from one sample sequenced in a study of blood T cell repertoires in COVID-19. Data came from immunoSEQ multiplex PCR; TCRdb stores just in-frame clones and leaves some out. The sample holds about 220,000 clones, roughly 80% seen once. The sample comprised PBMCs or T cells enriched from blood (not recorded which). Receptors originate from a woman aged 40 to 50 with acute COVID-19.

CDR3 sequence: CSVPGQGISNYGYTF. CDR3 DNA: TGCAGCGTCCCCGGACAGGGAATATCGAACTATGGCTACACCTTC. J is TRBJ1-2 and V is TRBV29-1; 8 bases align to TRBD1. The CDR3 covers 15 residues. Trimming cost V 6 bases and J 2 bases; bases outside gene matches: 11. Per the germline V gene, CDR1 is SQVTM and CDR2 is ANQGSEA. Filled out from reference TRBV29-1 and TRBJ1-2, the complete variable domain reads SAVISQKPSRDICQRGTSLTIQCQVDSQVTMMFWYRQQPGQSLTLIATANQGSEATYESGFVIDKFPISRPNLTFSTLTVSNMSPEDSSIYLCSVPGQGISNYGYTFGSGTRLTVV.

The chain's CDR3 is CSAKQETQYF. The DNA for the CDR3 is TGCAGTGCTAAACAGGAGACCCAGTACTTC. The rearrangement links TRBV20-1 to TRBJ2-5; D is undetermined. The CDR3 runs 10 residues. Germline assignment: CDR1 DFQATT and CDR2 SNEGSKA (reference sequence). V was clipped by 4 bases and J by 5 bases, with 5 bases between them.

V is TRBV10-3 and J is TRBJ2-3, with D possibly matching TRBD1 (5 bases). The CDR3 extends over 15 amino acids. Germline V gene data show CDR1 as ENHRY and CDR2 as SYGVKD. V lost 3 bases and J 2 bases, leaving 12 bases between the germline ends. The CDR3 nucleotides read TGTGCCATCAGTGACGTCGACAGCAACACAGATACGCAGTATTTT. This codes for CAISDVDSNTDTQYF.

V is TRBV5-4 and J is TRBJ2-3, with 9 bases identical to TRBD2. CDR3 length equals 13 residues. V lost 8 bases, J lost 7 bases, and 8 bases stayed unmatched. Germline lookup yields CDR1 SGHNT and CDR2 YYREEE (reference sequence). CDR3 sequence reads: CASTFSGGNTQYF. CDR3 DNA: TGTGCCAGTACCTTCAGCGGGGGGAATACGCAGTATTTT. Using reference TRBV5-4 and TRBJ2-3 for the parts outside the CDR3, the full variable domain is ETGVTQSPTHLIKTRGQQVTLRCSSQSGHNTVSWYQQALGQGPQFIFQYYREEENGRGNFPPRFSGLQFPNYSSELNVNALELDDSALYLCASTFSGGNTQYFGPGTRLTVL.

This clone has just one count. The gene calls are TRBV15 and TRBJ1-5, with D possibly matching TRBD1 (6 bases). Germline V gives CDR1 LNHNV, CDR2 YYDKDF (reference sequence). The germline V and J ends were trimmed by 4 bases and 3 bases, with 13 bases remaining between them. CDR3 length: 15 amino acids. The CDR3 sequence is CATSTTGITNQPQHF. In DNA form, the CDR3 reads TGTGCCACCAGCACCACAGGGATCACCAATCAGCCCCAGCATTTT.

The rearrangement joins TRBV18 to TRBJ2-1; possibly TRBD2 for D (6 bases). Germline-derived CDR1 and CDR2 are KGHSH and LQKENI. Trimming cost V 3 bases and J 0 bases, with 9 bases left between them. This CDR3 is built from 15 residues. The CDR3 DNA reads TGTGCCAGCTCACCTCCCGGGAGCTCCTACAATGAGCAGTTCTTC. It specifies CASSPPGSSYNEQFF.

The chain joins TRBV18 to TRBJ2-3; D not resolved. The germline V gene has CDR1 KGHSH and CDR2 LQKENI. V lost 2 bases and J lost 2, with 11 bases in between. The CDR3 loop spans 15 amino acids. As DNA, the CDR3 is TGTGCCAGCTCACCAGGTTACCAGAACACAGATACGCAGTATTTT. Translated: CASSPGYQNTDTQYF.

This CDR3 reads CASSMTSGMNTEAFF. The CDR3 DNA reads TGCGCCAGCAGCATGACCTCAGGGATGAACACTGAAGCTTTCTTT. The J gene is TRBJ1-1, the V gene TRBV5-1; tentatively, D is TRBD1 (5 bases). Germline CDR1 is SGHRS and CDR2 is YFSETQ. The ends were cut back, 4 bases at V and 0 bases at J, with 13 bases in the middle. The CDR3 length is 15 residues.

Here the CDR3 reads CASSLGQNYNSPLHF. The CDR3 DNA follows: TGTGCCAGCAGCTTAGGACAAAACTATAATTCACCCCTCCACTTT. The J gene is TRBJ1-6, the V gene TRBV7-2; D unclear. The CDR3 loop spans 15 amino acids. Trimming shortened V by 1 base and J by 3 bases, and 7 bases separated the two germline ends. CDR1 is SGHTA, CDR2 FQGNSA, per germline.

This clone appeared a few times. The rearrangement joins TRBV6-1 to TRBJ1-1, with D perhaps TRBD1 (5 bases). V was shortened by 2 bases and J by 6 bases, with 10 bases between the two germline ends. Germline CDR1 and CDR2: MNHNS and SASEGT. CDR3 length: 13 residues. The DNA of the CDR3 is TGTGCCAGCAGTGAAAGGCCGGGGGCTGAAGCTTTCTTT. This encodes CASSERPGAEAFF.

The chain employs TRBV5-1 and TRBJ2-1; 8 bases map to TRBD2. This CDR3 has 15 amino acids. CDR1 and CDR2 from the germline V gene are SGHRS and YFSETQ. Trimming at V came to 5 bases and at J to 2 bases, leaving 6 bases not matched to a gene. The CDR3 coding sequence is TGCGCCAGCAGTTTTAGCGGGACCACCTACAATGAGCAGTTCTTC. Its translation is CASSFSGTTYNEQFF.

DNA for the CDR3: TGTGCCAGCAGGGGACAGATGAACACTGAAGCTTTCTTT. Translated, it gives CASRGQMNTEAFF. This chain joins TRBV5-8 and TRBJ1-1, with 7 bases identical to TRBD1. The germline V gene has CDR1 SGHTS and CDR2 YDEGEE. V lost 5 bases, J lost 0 bases, and 1 base stayed unmatched. The CDR3 runs to 13 residues.

This CDR3 reads CASTTFTPGSGALNTEAFF. Here the CDR3 DNA reads TGTGCCAGCACCACGTTTACGCCGGGATCAGGAGCTTTGAACACTGAAGCTTTCTTT. The rearrangement links TRBV7-3 to TRBJ1-1, with D unclear. The V and J ends lost 7 bases and 0 bases respectively, with 27 bases between them. The CDR3 length is 19 residues. Per the germline V gene, CDR1 is SGHTA and CDR2 is FQGTGA.